Listed here are 12 T cell receptor beta chains from one sample, sequenced in a study of blood T cell repertoires in COVID-19. Assay used: immunoSEQ multiplex PCR; TCRdb lists only in-frame clones, some missing. The sample yields 200,000 to 250,000 clones, around 88% seen once. The sample consisted of peripheral blood. All receptors come from an elderly man with acute or convalescent COVID-19.

This rearrangement joins TRBV24-1 to TRBJ2-3, with D uncertain. The CDR3 length is 16 residues. V lost 4 bases and J lost 3, with 16 bases in between. From germline, CDR1 is KGHDR and CDR2 SFDVKD. This chain's CDR3 is CATSDPTVAGTDTQYF. Written as DNA, the CDR3 is TGTGCCACCAGTGACCCGACGGTAGCTGGGACAGATACGCAGTATTTT.

The chain has TRBV10-2 and TRBJ1-4; D remains unclear. Trimming shortened V by 3 bases and J by 4 bases, and 12 bases separated the two germline ends. This CDR3 is built from 15 residues. CDR1 and CDR2 (germline): WSHSY, SAAADI. The CDR3, as DNA: TGCGCCAGCAGTGATTTGGCGGGAGTTAATGAAAAACTGTTTTTT. Amino acids: CASSDLAGVNEKLFF.

V is TRBV6-5 and J is TRBJ1-1; D is unclear. Looked up from germline, CDR1 is MNHEY and CDR2 is SVGAGI. This CDR3 is built from 14 residues. V gave up 6 bases and J gave up 1 base, with 12 bases separating them. Here the CDR3 DNA reads TGTGCCAGCAGGCCCTCCCTCGGGAACACTGAAGCTTTCTTT. Its protein product is CASRPSLGNTEAFF.

V and J are TRBV10-3 and TRBJ2-5, with 9 nucleotides matching TRBD2. Looked up from germline, CDR1 is ENHRY and CDR2 is SYGVKD. This CDR3 is built from 15 residues. V shed 5 bases and J 8 bases; nucleotides not matched to a gene: 12. This CDR3 is CAISSGTSPKGTQYF. The DNA for the CDR3 is TGTGCCATCAGTTCCGGGACTAGCCCGAAAGGAACCCAGTACTTC.

CDR3 sequence reads: CASSLVGLRLNTEAFF. The DNA of the CDR3 is TGTGCCAGCAGCTTAGTCGGACTTAGATTGAACACTGAAGCTTTCTTT. The chain joins TRBV7-2 to TRBJ1-1, with unresolved D. CDR1 and CDR2 (germline): SGHTA, FQGNSA. V was shortened by 1 base and J by 0 bases, with 12 bases between the two germline ends. CDR3 length equals 16 residues.

This clone was recorded a few times. J is TRBJ1-5 and V is TRBV28, with no clear D. The V gene's germline CDR1 is MDHEN and CDR2 SYDVKM. CDR3 length equals 15 residues. Trimming removed 4 bases at V and 5 bases at J, with 15 bases between. The CDR3, as DNA: TGTGCCAGCAGTTCCCCCCCCGGCGGGTATCAGCCCCAGCATTTT. Its translation: CASSSPPGGYQPQHF. Supplemented by reference TRBV28 and TRBJ1-5, the full variable domain reads DVKVTQSSRYLVKRTGEKVFLECVQDMDHENMFWYRQDPGLGLRLIYFSYDVKMKEKGDIPEGYSVSREKKERFSLILESASTNQTSMYLCASSSPPGGYQPQHFGDGTRLSIL.

The chain has TRBV24-1 and TRBJ2-5; D gene uncertain. Trimming pared 2 bases from V and 0 bases from J, leaving 9 bases between. CDR1 is KGHDR, CDR2 SFDVKD, per germline. This CDR3 spans 15 amino acids. CDR3 residues: CATSDSRLHQETQYF. CDR3 sequence (DNA): TGTGCCACCAGTGATTCTCGACTCCACCAAGAGACCCAGTACTTC.

The chain links TRBV29-1 to TRBJ2-5, with 7 bases matching TRBD1. The CDR3 covers 15 residues. Germline CDR1 SQVTM, CDR2 ANQGSEA. The V gene end was trimmed by 6 bases and the J gene end by 5 bases; junction bases not matched to a gene: 15. CDR3 nucleotides: TGCAGCGTGGTCGCAGGGGGTGGGGCCGGGGAGACCCAGTACTTC. Encoded protein: CSVVAGGGAGETQYF. Full variable domain (outside the CDR3, taken from reference TRBV29-1 and TRBJ2-5): SAVISQKPSRDICQRGTSLTIQCQVDSQVTMMFWYRQQPGQSLTLIATANQGSEATYESGFVIDKFPISRPNLTFSTLTVSNMSPEDSSIYLCSVVAGGGAGETQYFGPGTRLLVL.

This rearrangement joins TRBV9 to TRBJ1-6, with TRBD1 as a possible D gene (5 bases). Germline values: CDR1 SGDLS, CDR2 YYNGEE. The length of the CDR3 is 16 residues. V dropped 4 bases and J dropped 9 bases, with 20 bases sitting between them. The chain's CDR3 is CASSQGVEGVGSPLHF. The CDR3 region has the DNA TGTGCCAGCAGCCAAGGGGTGGAAGGGGTCGGTTCACCCCTCCACTTT.

This clone was recorded only once. J is TRBJ1-1 and V is TRBV6-2 or TRBV6-3; the D is unclear. Germline CDR1 reads MNHEY; CDR2 reads SVGEGT. With 5 bases removed from V and 10 bases from J, the gap between germline ends came to 23 bases. The CDR3 is 15 residues long. CDR3 nucleotide sequence: TGTGCCAGCAGTCCCCTCGGCCAGGTCGGAATCGGAGCTTTCTTT. Protein product: CASSPLGQVGIGAFF.

For the CDR3, the DNA is TGTGCCAGCAGTTTGTGGGGGAGGCTCACTGAAGCTTTCTTT. Amino acid sequence: CASSLWGRLTEAFF. The chain is built from TRBV6-5 and TRBJ1-1, with a weak D call TRBD1 (5 bases). The CDR3 is 14 residues long. Trimming shortened V by 4 bases and J by 4 bases, and 13 bases separated the two germline ends. Looked up from germline, CDR1 is MNHEY and CDR2 is SVGAGI.

This clone was found once. This chain links TRBV28 with TRBJ1-3; D unresolved. The germline V and J ends were trimmed by 8 bases and 0 bases, with 14 bases remaining between them. Germline V lookup: CDR1 MDHEN, CDR2 SYDVKM. The CDR3 has 15 residues. CDR3 nucleotides: TGTGCCAGCTTGACAATCCCCAGCTCTGGAAACACCATATATTTT. Encoded protein: CASLTIPSSGNTIYF.